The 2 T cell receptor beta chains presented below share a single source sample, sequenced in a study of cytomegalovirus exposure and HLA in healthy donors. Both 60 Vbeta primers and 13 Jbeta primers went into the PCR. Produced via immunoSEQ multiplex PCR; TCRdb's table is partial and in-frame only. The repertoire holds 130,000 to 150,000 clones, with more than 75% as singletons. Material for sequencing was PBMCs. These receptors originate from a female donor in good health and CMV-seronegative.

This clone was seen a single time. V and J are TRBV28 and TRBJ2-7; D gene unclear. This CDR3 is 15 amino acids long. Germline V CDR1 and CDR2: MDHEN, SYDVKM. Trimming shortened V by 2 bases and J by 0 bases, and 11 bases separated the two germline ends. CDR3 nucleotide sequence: TGTGCCAGCAGTTTACTGCAGGTAAACTCCTACGAGCAGTACTTC. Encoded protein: CASSLLQVNSYEQYF.

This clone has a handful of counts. CDR3 amino acids: CASTRGQGQAFF. For the CDR3, the DNA is TGTGCCAGTACCAGGGGACAGGGACAAGCTTTCTTT. The chain employs TRBV19 and TRBJ1-1; 9 bases align to TRBD1. Germline CDR1 and CDR2: LNHDA and SQIVND (reference sequence). V trimming: 7 bases; J trimming: 9 bases; junction bases outside the gene matches: 6. The CDR3 consists of 12 residues. Full variable domain (outside the CDR3, taken from reference TRBV19 and TRBJ1-1): DGGITQSPKYLFRKEGQNVTLSCEQNLNHDAMYWYRQDPGQGLRLIYYSQIVNDFQKGDIAEGYSVSREKKESFPLTVTSAQKNPTAFYLCASTRGQGQAFFGQGTRLTVV.